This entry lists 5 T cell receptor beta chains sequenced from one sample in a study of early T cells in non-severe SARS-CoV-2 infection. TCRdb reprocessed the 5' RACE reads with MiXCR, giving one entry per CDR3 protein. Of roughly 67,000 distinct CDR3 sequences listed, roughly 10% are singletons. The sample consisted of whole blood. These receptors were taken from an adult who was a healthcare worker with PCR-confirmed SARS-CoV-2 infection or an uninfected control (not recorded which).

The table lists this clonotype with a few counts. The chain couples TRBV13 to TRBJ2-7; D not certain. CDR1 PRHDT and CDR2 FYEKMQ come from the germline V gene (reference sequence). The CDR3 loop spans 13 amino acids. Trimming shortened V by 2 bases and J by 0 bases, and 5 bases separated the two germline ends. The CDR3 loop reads CASSLKRSYEQYF. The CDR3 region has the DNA TGTGCCAGCAGCTTAAAACGCTCCTACGAGCAGTACTTC. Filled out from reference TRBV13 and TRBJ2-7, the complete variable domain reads AAGVIQSPRHLIKEKRETATLKCYPIPRHDTVYWYQQGPGQDPQFLISFYEKMQSDKGSIPDRFSAQQFSDYHSELNMSSLELGDSALYFCASSLKRSYEQYFGPGTRLTVT.

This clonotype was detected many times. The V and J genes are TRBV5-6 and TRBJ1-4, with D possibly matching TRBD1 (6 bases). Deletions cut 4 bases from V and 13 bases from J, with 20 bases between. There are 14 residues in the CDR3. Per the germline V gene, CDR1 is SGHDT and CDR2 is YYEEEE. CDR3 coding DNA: TGTGCCAGCAGCACCCAAAAGGGGGAAGCGGGACTGTTTTTT. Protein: CASSTQKGEAGLFF.

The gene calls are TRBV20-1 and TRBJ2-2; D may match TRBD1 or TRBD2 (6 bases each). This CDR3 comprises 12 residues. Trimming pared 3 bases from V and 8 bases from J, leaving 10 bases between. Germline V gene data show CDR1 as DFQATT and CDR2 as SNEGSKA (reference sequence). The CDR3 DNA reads TGCAGTGCTAGGCAGGGGAGGGGGGAGCTGTTTTTT. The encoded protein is CSARQGRGELFF.

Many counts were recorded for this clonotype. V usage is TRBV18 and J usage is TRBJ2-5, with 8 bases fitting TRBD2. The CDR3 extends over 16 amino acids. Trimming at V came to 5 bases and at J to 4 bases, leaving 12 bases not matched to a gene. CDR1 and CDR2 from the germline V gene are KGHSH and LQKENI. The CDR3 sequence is CASSAILAGPGETQYF. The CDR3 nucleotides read TGTGCCAGCTCAGCAATTCTAGCGGGCCCTGGAGAGACCCAGTACTTC.

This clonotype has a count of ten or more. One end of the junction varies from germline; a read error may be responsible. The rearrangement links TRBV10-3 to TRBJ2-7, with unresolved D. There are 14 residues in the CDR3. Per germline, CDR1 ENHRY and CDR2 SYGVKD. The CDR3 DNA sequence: TGTGCCATCAGTAAGTCCGGGCCTCCCTACGAGCAGTACTTC. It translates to CAISKSGPPYEQYF.